Listed below are T cell receptor beta chains from one sample, sequenced in a study of identical twins. MiXCR, applied by TCRdb to the 5' RACE reads, yields one record per CDR3 protein. Seen here are a few hundred thousand distinct CDR3 sequences, around 9% observed once, and the top ten hold roughly 8.9%. The material sequenced was naive T cells sorted from blood. The source is a woman aged 45-65 years in good health. Both conserved end residues are part of each CDR3. The D gene is left open where the match is weak. Rows give clone size only sometimes, using once, few, many, or a class for an expanded clone.

clone_size: few
d_call: -
v_call: TRBV20-1
j_call: TRBJ2-3
cdr3_nt: TGCAGTGCTACTGTGTGGGGGGCGGGGGATACGCAGTATTTT
cdr3_aa: CSATVWGAGDTQYF

clone_size: -
d_call: -
v_call: TRBV6-1
j_call: TRBJ2-5
cdr3_nt: TGTGCCAGCAGTGATGGGACCCAGTACTTC
cdr3_aa: CASSDGTQYF

clone_size: few
d_call: -
v_call: TRBV12-3/TRBV12-4
j_call: TRBJ2-2
cdr3_nt: TGTGCCAGCAGCCCCTTTGGACAAGCTTCCGGGGAGCTGTTTTTT
cdr3_aa: CASSPFGQASGELFF

clone_size: -
d_call: TRBD1
v_call: TRBV4-2
j_call: TRBJ1-1
cdr3_nt: TGTGCCAGCAGCCAAGCTGTGAGACAGGGGAACACTGAAGCTTTCTTT
cdr3_aa: CASSQAVRQGNTEAFF

clone_size: few
d_call: TRBD1
v_call: TRBV28
j_call: TRBJ2-1
cdr3_nt: TGTGCCAGCAGTCCCGGGACAGGGGGGGGTAATGAGCAGTTCTTC
cdr3_aa: CASSPGTGGGNEQFF

clone_size: many
d_call: -
v_call: TRBV15
j_call: TRBJ1-5
cdr3_nt: TGTGCCACCGGAAGGGTAGATCAGCCCCAGCATTTT
cdr3_aa: CATGRVDQPQHF

clone_size: many
d_call: TRBD1
v_call: TRBV29-1
j_call: TRBJ2-3
cdr3_nt: TGCAGCTCTTCCCCGACAGGGGGAGGAGATACGCAGTATTTT
cdr3_aa: CSSSPTGGGDTQYF

clone_size: medium-sized
d_call: -
v_call: TRBV12-3/TRBV12-4
j_call: TRBJ2-1
cdr3_nt: TGTGCCAGCAGTTTAGCGGGGAACAGGGGGGGCTACAATGAGCAGTTCTTC
cdr3_aa: CASSLAGNRGGYNEQFF

clone_size: few
d_call: -
v_call: TRBV12-3/TRBV12-4
j_call: TRBJ2-2
cdr3_nt: TGTGCCAGCACCACAGGGGGGGGAGTGCTGTTTTTT
cdr3_aa: CASTTGGGVLFF

clone_size: -
d_call: -
v_call: TRBV4-1
j_call: TRBJ1-4
cdr3_nt: TGCGCCAGCAGCCTCACCTTGGGGGAAAAACTGTTTTTT
cdr3_aa: CASSLTLGEKLFF

clone_size: few
d_call: -
v_call: TRBV7-2
j_call: TRBJ1-6
cdr3_nt: TGTGCCAGCAGCTTGGTTTCTAATTCACCCCTCCACTTT
cdr3_aa: CASSLVSNSPLHF

clone_size: -
d_call: TRBD2
v_call: TRBV15
j_call: TRBJ2-3
cdr3_nt: TGTGCCACCAGCAGAGTGCCGACTAGCGGTTTTAGCACAGATACGCAGTATTTT
cdr3_aa: CATSRVPTSGFSTDTQYF

clone_size: few
d_call: -
v_call: TRBV20-1
j_call: TRBJ1-5
cdr3_nt: TGCAGTGCTAGTAAGGGGGGTCAAGGGCCCCAGCATTTT
cdr3_aa: CSASKGGQGPQHF